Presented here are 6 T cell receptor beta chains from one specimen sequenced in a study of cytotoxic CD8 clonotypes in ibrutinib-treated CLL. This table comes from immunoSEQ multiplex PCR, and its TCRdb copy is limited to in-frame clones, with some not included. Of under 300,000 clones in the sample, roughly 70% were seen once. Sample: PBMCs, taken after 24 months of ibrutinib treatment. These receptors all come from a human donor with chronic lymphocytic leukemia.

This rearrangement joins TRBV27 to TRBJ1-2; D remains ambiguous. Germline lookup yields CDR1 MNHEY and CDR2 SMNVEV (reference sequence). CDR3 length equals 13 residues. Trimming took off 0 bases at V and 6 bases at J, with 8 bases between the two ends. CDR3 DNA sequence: TGTGCCAGCAGTTTATCGTGGGGAGATGGCTACACCTTC. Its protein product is CASSLSWGDGYTF.

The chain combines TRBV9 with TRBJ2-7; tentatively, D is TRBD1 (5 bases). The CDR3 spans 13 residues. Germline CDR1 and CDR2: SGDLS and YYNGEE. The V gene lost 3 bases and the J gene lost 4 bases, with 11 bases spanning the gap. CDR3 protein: CASSGSKGYEQYF. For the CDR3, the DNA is TGTGCCAGCAGCGGTTCGAAGGGGTACGAGCAGTACTTC. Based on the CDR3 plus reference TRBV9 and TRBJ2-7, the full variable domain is DSGVTQTPKHLITATGQRVTLRCSPRSGDLSVYWYQQSLDQGLQFLIQYYNGEERAKGNILERFSAQQFPDLHSELNLSSLELGDSALYFCASSGSKGYEQYFGPGTRLTVT.

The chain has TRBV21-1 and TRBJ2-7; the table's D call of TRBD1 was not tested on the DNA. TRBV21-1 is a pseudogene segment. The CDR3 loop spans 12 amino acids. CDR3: CASSKATYEQYF. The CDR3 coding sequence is TGTGCCAGCAGCAAAGCGACATACGAGCAGTACTTC.

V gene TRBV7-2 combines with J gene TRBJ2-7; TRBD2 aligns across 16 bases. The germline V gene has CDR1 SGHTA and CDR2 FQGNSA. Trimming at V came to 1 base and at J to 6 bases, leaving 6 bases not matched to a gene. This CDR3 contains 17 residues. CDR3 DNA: TGTGCCAGCAGCTTAGGGGGGACTAGCGGGAGGGCCTCCGAGCAGTACTTC. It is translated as CASSLGGTSGRASEQYF.

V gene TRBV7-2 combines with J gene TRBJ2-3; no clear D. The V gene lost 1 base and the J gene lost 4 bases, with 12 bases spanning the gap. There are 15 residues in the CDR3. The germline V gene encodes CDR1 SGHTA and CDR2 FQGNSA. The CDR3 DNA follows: TGTGCCAGCAGCTTAGACGGGCATGTCTCAGATACGCAGTATTTT. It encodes CASSLDGHVSDTQYF.

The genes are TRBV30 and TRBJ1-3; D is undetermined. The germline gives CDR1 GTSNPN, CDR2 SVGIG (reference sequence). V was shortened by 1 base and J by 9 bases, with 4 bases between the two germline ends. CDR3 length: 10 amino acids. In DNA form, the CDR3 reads TGTGCCTGGAGTGGACCCACCATATATTTT. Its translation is CAWSGPTIYF.